The 2 T cell receptor beta chains in this list originate from one sample, sequenced in a study of blood T cell repertoires in COVID-19. Method: immunoSEQ multiplex PCR; TCRdb's copy keeps in-frame clones and lacks some. The sample includes 250,000 to 350,000 clones, 80% to 90% seen only once; the top ten take roughly 5.9%. Sequenced sample: peripheral blood. The receptors derive from a woman aged 45 to 65 with COVID-19, enrolled during active disease.

The V and J genes are TRBV27 and TRBJ1-2; 8 positions agree with TRBD1. V was pared by 3 bases and J by 8 bases, with 14 bases of the junction left unmatched. CDR3 size: 16 residues. Germline V gives CDR1 MNHEY, CDR2 SMNVEV (reference sequence). The CDR3 protein is CASSFRPGQGAGGYTF. The CDR3 nucleotides read TGTGCCAGCAGTTTTCGTCCGGGGCAGGGGGCTGGAGGCTACACCTTC.

The chain is built from TRBV15 and TRBJ1-6; 10 nucleotides align to TRBD1. The germline gives CDR1 LNHNV, CDR2 YYDKDF (reference sequence). This CDR3 spans 16 amino acids. The junction had 2 bases not matched to a gene; V was cut back by 0 bases and J by 6 bases. The CDR3 is CATSREGTGANSPLHF. The CDR3, as DNA: TGTGCCACCAGCAGAGAAGGGACAGGGGCTAATTCACCCCTCCACTTT. The variable domain in full, with the rest retrieved from reference TRBV15 and TRBJ1-6, is DAMVIQNPRYQVTQFGKPVTLSCSQTLNHNVMYWYQQKSSQAPKLLFHYYDKDFNNEADTPDNFQSRRPNTSFCFLDIRSPGLGDTAMYLCATSREGTGANSPLHFGNGTRLTVT.